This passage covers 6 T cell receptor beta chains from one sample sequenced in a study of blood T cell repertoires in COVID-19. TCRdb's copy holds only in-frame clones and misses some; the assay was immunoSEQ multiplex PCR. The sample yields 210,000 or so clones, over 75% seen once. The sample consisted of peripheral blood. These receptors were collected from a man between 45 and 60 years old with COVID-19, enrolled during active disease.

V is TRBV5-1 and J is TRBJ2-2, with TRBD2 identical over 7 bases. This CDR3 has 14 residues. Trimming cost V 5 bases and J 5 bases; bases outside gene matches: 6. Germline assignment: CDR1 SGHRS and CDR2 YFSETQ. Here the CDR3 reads CASRTFGGTGELFF. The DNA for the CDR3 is TGCGCCAGCAGGACCTTCGGGGGGACCGGGGAGCTGTTTTTT.

The CDR3 region is CASSPQTTSGGGYEQYF. In DNA form, the CDR3 reads TGCGCCAGCAGCCCGCAGACCACTAGCGGGGGGGGATACGAGCAGTACTTC. The chain has TRBV5-1 and TRBJ2-7, with 13 bases aligning to TRBD2. The CDR3 is 17 amino acids. Trimming cost V 4 bases and J 4 bases; bases outside gene matches: 11. Looked up from germline, CDR1 is SGHRS and CDR2 is YFSETQ.

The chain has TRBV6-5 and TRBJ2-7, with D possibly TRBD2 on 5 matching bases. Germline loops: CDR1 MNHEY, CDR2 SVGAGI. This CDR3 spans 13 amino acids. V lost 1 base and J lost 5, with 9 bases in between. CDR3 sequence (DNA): TGTGCCAGCAGTTACTGGCCGGGAAACGAGCAGTACTTC. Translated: CASSYWPGNEQYF.

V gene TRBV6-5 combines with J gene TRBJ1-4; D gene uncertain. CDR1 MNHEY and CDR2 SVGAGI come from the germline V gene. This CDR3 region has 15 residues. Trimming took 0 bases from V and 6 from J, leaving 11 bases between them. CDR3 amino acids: CASSYSGGIHEKLFF. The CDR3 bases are TGTGCCAGCAGTTACTCCGGCGGCATTCATGAAAAACTGTTTTTT.

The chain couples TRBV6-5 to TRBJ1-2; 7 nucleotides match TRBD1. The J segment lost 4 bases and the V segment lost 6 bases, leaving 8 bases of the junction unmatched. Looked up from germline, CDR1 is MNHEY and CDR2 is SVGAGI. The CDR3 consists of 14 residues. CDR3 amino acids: CASRSGTDFYGYTF. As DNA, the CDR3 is TGTGCCAGCAGGTCCGGGACAGATTTCTATGGCTACACCTTC.

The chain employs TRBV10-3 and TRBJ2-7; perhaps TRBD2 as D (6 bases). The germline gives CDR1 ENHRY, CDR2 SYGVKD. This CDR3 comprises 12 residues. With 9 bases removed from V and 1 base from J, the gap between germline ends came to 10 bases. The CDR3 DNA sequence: TGTGCCATTGGGACTGCATCCTACGAGCAGTACTTC. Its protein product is CAIGTASYEQYF.